This T cell receptor (beta chain) was sequenced in a study of blood T cell repertoires in COVID-19. Study summary: Sites in the United States, Italy and Spain provided acute and convalescent COVID-19 samples. From T cells, B-cell-depleted T cells, or PBMCs came the material, which was cDNA or gDNA.

CDR1 is SGDLS and CDR2 is YYNGEE in the germline V gene. The V and J ends lost 0 bases and 7 bases, in that order; junction bases with no gene match: 4. The CDR3 loop spans 15 amino acids. How the authors handled the data: Estimation of nucleated cell counts was performed using reference gene primer amplification. The protocol was immunoSEQ multiplex PCR, while the TCRdb copy is restricted to in-frame clones and leaves out a portion. V, J and clone size are those of that table, while D and trimming were read from the DNA. The table lists about 270,000 clones, 82% of them singletons. This sequence originates from a woman younger than 35 with acute or convalescent COVID-19. The sample taken for sequencing was peripheral blood. The chain links TRBV9 to TRBJ1-6; 7 bases line up with TRBD1. The DNA for the CDR3 is TGTGCCAGCAGCGTAGCAGGGGGTTTGAATTCACCCCTCCACTTT. Encoded protein: CASSVAGGLNSPLHF. Using reference TRBV9 and TRBJ1-6 for the parts outside the CDR3, the full variable domain is DSGVTQTPKHLITATGQRVTLRCSPRSGDLSVYWYQQSLDQGLQFLIQYYNGEERAKGNILERFSAQQFPDLHSELNLSSLELGDSALYFCASSVAGGLNSPLHFGNGTRLTVT.